What follows are 13 T cell receptor beta chains derived from one specimen sequenced in a study of blood T cells in healthy people across ages. Alongside a J-beta primer mix, a sample-barcoded 5' primer served in a second PCR lasting about 7 to 11 cycles. TCRdb reprocessed the 5' RACE reads via MiXCR and lists one record per CDR3 protein. This repertoire shows some 1.1 million distinct CDR3 sequences, less than 45% found once; its top ten account for less than 15%. The specimen sequenced was blood. Receptors were obtained from a man aged 18 to 29 in good health.

The table lists this clonotype with a count of one. This may be a read error, as it is one base from a much larger clone. The genes are TRBV5-1 and TRBJ2-1, with 7 nucleotides matching TRBD2. CDR3 length equals 14 residues. Per germline, CDR1 SGHRS and CDR2 YFSETQ. The CDR3 DNA sequence: TGCGCCGGCAGCTGGGGGGTTAATAAGGGACTACGGTTCTTC. Protein sequence: CAGSWGVNKGLRFF.

V usage is TRBV29-1 and J usage is TRBJ2-7; D gene ambiguous. CDR1 is SQVTM, CDR2 ANQGSEA, per germline. The CDR3 length is 11 residues. Trimming shortened V by 4 bases and J by 6 bases, and 10 bases separated the two germline ends. Here the CDR3 DNA reads TGCAGCGTTGTTACCGTGGGCGAGCAGTACTTC. Translating it yields CSVVTVGEQYF.

The V gene is TRBV15, the J gene TRBJ1-2, with no clear D. Trimming took 0 bases from V and 5 from J, leaving 7 bases between them. Germline V lookup: CDR1 LNHNV, CDR2 YYDKDF (reference sequence). The CDR3 spans 13 residues. The CDR3 bases are TGTGCCACCAGCAGAGATCCGGGTTATGGCTACACCTTC. Its protein is CATSRDPGYGYTF. Full variable domain (outside the CDR3, taken from reference TRBV15 and TRBJ1-2): DAMVIQNPRYQVTQFGKPVTLSCSQTLNHNVMYWYQQKSSQAPKLLFHYYDKDFNNEADTPDNFQSRRPNTSFCFLDIRSPGLGDTAMYLCATSRDPGYGYTFGSGTRLTVV.

The V call is TRBV20-1, the J call TRBJ2-1; D possibly corresponds to TRBD2 (5 bases). Germline V CDR1 and CDR2: DFQATT, SNEGSKA (reference sequence). V lost 1 base, J lost 7 bases, and 14 bases lay in between. The CDR3 has 14 residues. CDR3 sequence: CSARGPTGRNEQFF. Written as DNA, the CDR3 is TGCAGTGCTAGAGGCCCAACGGGGAGAAATGAGCAGTTCTTC.

This clonotype turned up a few times. The chain employs TRBV9 and TRBJ2-1; 7 bases match TRBD2. Unmatched junction bases numbered 15, after V lost 1 base and J lost 8 bases. Germline V gene lookup returns CDR1 SGDLS and CDR2 YYNGEE. The CDR3 is 17 residues long. CDR3 amino acids: CASSVTGLVRGGDEQFF. The CDR3, as DNA: TGTGCCAGCAGCGTAACTGGACTAGTCCGGGGTGGGGATGAGCAGTTCTTC. Based on the CDR3 plus reference TRBV9 and TRBJ2-1, the full variable domain is DSGVTQTPKHLITATGQRVTLRCSPRSGDLSVYWYQQSLDQGLQFLIQYYNGEERAKGNILERFSAQQFPDLHSELNLSSLELGDSALYFCASSVTGLVRGGDEQFFGPGTRLTVL.

The chain joins TRBV6-6 to TRBJ1-5; possible D gene TRBD1, 6 bases. This CDR3 has 15 residues. V lost 6 bases and J 7 bases, leaving 19 bases between the germline ends. Germline-derived CDR1 and CDR2 are MNHNY and SVGAGI (reference sequence). The CDR3 protein is CASSQTQGVTQPQHF. The CDR3, as DNA: TGTGCCAGCAGCCAAACACAGGGTGTCACGCAGCCCCAGCATTTT.

The chain employs TRBV20-1 and TRBJ1-1; D is unclear. The CDR3 consists of 13 residues. In germline, CDR1 is DFQATT, CDR2 SNEGSKA (reference sequence). Trimming removed 0 bases at V and 5 bases at J, with 10 bases between. CDR3 sequence reads: CSARDTDDTEAFF. The CDR3 bases are TGCAGTGCTAGAGATACAGATGATACTGAAGCTTTCTTT.

There are many counts of this clonotype. This chain links TRBV5-1 with TRBJ1-2; TRBD1 aligns across 8 bases. The V gene end was trimmed by 4 bases and the J gene end by 4 bases; junction bases not matched to a gene: 9. The CDR3 totals 15 residues. CDR1 SGHRS and CDR2 YFSETQ come from the germline V gene. The CDR3 DNA is TGCGCCAGCAGCGAAGGACAGGGACGTGTCTATGGCTACACCTTC. Protein: CASSEGQGRVYGYTF.

This chain's CDR3 is CASSLDLWEETQYF. The CDR3 DNA reads as TGTGCCAGCAGCTTAGATCTCTGGGAAGAGACCCAGTACTTC. The V and J genes are TRBV11-2 and TRBJ2-5; D is uncertain. V was pared by 0 bases and J by 3 bases, with 8 bases between. CDR3 length: 14 amino acids. Germline CDR1 and CDR2: SGHAT and FQNNGV.

This rearrangement joins TRBV6-2 or TRBV6-3 to TRBJ2-7; 7 nucleotides agree with TRBD1. The germline gives CDR1 MNHEY, CDR2 SVGEGT. V trimming: 0 bases; J trimming: 6 bases; junction bases outside the gene matches: 14. The CDR3 covers 17 residues. The CDR3 sequence: CASSYSQGPTLGGEQYF. The CDR3, as DNA: TGTGCCAGCAGTTACTCACAGGGGCCTACCTTGGGTGGCGAGCAGTACTTC.

To note about this clonotype: One end of the junction does not line up with germline, which may come from a read error. This chain links TRBV12-3 or TRBV12-4 with TRBJ1-5; 7 nucleotides line up with TRBD1. The CDR3 has 16 amino acids. The CDR3 DNA is TGTGTCAGCAGGAAACAGGGTGAGGGGGCTAATCAGCCCCAGCATTTT. Its protein product is CVSRKQGEGANQPQHF.

This clonotype appeared a few times. The J gene is TRBJ2-1, the V gene TRBV10-3, with unresolved D. Germline V gene data show CDR1 as ENHRY and CDR2 as SYGVKD. The CDR3 is 15 amino acids. The V end was cut by 4 bases, the J end by 0 bases, with 10 bases between. The CDR3: CAISGGSTSYNEQFF. Written as DNA, the CDR3 is TGTGCCATCAGTGGAGGAAGCACCTCCTACAATGAGCAGTTCTTC.

The J gene is TRBJ2-1, the V gene TRBV3-1, with 10 bases matching TRBD2. The DNA matches TRBJ2-7 better at its end, which makes the J call doubtful. The CDR3 has 20 amino acids. Germline V lookup: CDR1 LGHDT, CDR2 YNNKEL (reference sequence). The CDR3 region is CASSRYLGLAPRSSYNEQYF. The DNA of the CDR3 is TGTGCCAGCAGCCGGTACCTGGGACTAGCGCCCCGCAGCTCCTACAATGAGCAGTACTTC.